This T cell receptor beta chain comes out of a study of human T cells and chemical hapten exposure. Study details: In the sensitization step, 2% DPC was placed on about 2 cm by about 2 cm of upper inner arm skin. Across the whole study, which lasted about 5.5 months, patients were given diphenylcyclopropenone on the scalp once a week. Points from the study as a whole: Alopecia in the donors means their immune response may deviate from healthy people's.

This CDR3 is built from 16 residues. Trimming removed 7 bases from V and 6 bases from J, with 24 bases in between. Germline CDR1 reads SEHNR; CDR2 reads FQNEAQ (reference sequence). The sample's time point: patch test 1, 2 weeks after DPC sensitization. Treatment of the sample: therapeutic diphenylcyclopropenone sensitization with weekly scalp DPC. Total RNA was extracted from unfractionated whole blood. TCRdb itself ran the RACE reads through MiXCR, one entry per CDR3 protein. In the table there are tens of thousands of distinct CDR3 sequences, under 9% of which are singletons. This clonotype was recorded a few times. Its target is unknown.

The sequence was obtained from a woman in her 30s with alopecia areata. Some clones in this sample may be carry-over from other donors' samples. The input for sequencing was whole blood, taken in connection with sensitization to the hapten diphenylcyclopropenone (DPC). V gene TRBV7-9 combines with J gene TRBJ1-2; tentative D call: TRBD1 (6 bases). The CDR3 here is CASTYPLWRGEDGYTF. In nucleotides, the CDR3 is TGTGCCAGCACCTACCCGTTGTGGAGGGGGGAGGATGGCTACACCTTC.